The source of this T cell receptor (beta chain) is a study of a mutant IDH1 vaccine in newly diagnosed glioma. Findings and caveats of the study: Top peripheral T cell clonotype shifts appeared unrelated to pseudoprogression.

The J segment lost 0 bases and the V segment lost 3 bases, leaving 7 bases of the junction unmatched. Germline values: CDR1 SGDLS, CDR2 YYNGEE. The CDR3 has 16 amino acids. Time point defined: baseline, week 1 (first vaccination visit). Treatment reported: pre-vaccination baseline after standard-of-care therapy. As concerns this clone: Its antigen is as yet unknown.

Using immunoSEQ multiplex PCR, the repertoire was profiled, and TCRdb retains in-frame clones only, with some absent. The table shows about 59,000 clones, with more than 85% occurring only once. Specimen: PBMCs, collected from a glioma patient treated with radiotherapy, temozolomide or both. The clonotype originates from a man in his fifties with glioma. The V call is TRBV9, the J call TRBJ2-7; 9 bases line up with TRBD1. CDR3 residues: CASSASDRGSSYEQYF. The CDR3 DNA follows: TGTGCCAGCAGCGCCTCGGACAGGGGCAGCTCCTACGAGCAGTACTTC.